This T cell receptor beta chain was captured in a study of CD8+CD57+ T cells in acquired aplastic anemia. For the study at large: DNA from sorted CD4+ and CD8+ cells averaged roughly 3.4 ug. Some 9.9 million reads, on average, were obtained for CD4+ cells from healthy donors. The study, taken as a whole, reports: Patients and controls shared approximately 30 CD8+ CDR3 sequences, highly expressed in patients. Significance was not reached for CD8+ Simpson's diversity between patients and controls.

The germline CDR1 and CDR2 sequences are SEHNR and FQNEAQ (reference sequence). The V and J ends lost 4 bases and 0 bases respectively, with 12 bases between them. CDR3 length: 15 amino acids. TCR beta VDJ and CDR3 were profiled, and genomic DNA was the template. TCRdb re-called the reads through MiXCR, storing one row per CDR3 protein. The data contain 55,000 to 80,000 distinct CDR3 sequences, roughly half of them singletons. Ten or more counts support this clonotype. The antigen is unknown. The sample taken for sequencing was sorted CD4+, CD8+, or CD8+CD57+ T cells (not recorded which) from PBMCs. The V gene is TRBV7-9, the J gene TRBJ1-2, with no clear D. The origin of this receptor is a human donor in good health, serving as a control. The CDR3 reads CASSSAVATNYGYTF. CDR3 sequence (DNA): TGTGCCAGCAGCTCAGCGGTCGCTACTAACTATGGCTACACCTTC.